The 26 T cell receptor beta chains in this list originate from one sample, sequenced in a study of brain T cells in children with intractable seizures. The table came from immunoSEQ multiplex PCR; TCRdb's copy has only in-frame clones and leaves some out. The table includes fewer than 80,000 clones, roughly 95% detected once. Specimen: peripheral blood, collected at surgery. These TCRs come from a boy under three years old with focal cortical dysplasia and intractable seizures.

DNA of the CDR3: TGTGCCAGCAGCTTAGGCAGGGTAATGAACACTGAAGCTTTCTTT. Residues: CASSLGRVMNTEAFF. The chain joins TRBV7-9 to TRBJ1-1; maybe TRBD1 (5 bases). This CDR3 is 15 amino acids long. CDR1 and CDR2 (germline): SEHNR, FQNEAQ (reference sequence). Trimming cost V 1 base and J 0 bases, with 9 bases left between them.

The J gene is TRBJ2-5, the V gene TRBV2, with TRBD2 matching 10 bases. CDR1 is SNHLY and CDR2 is FYNNEI in the germline V gene. Losses at the gene ends were 4 bases for V and 2 bases for J; bases not matched to a gene: 4. The CDR3 contains 15 residues. In nucleotides, the CDR3 is TGTGCCAGCAGTGGACTAGCGGGCAGACAAGAGACCCAGTACTTC. Translating gives CASSGLAGRQETQYF.

The V call is TRBV19, the J call TRBJ2-7; TRBD1 aligns across 9 bases. Trimming took 10 bases from V and 6 from J; bases not matched to a gene: 10. Germline V CDR1 and CDR2: LNHDA, SQIVND (reference sequence). The CDR3 consists of 13 residues. The CDR3 reads CATTGTGYGEQYF. CDR3 nucleotide sequence: TGTGCCACTACAGGGACAGGGTACGGCGAGCAGTACTTC.

The sample holds one count of this clone. This rearrangement joins TRBV19 to TRBJ2-3; D is unclear. There are 16 residues in the CDR3. The V and J ends lost 4 bases and 1 base respectively, with 15 bases between them. The germline CDR1 and CDR2 sequences are LNHDA and SQIVND (reference sequence). The CDR3 reads CASSTRPAYGTDTQYF. CDR3 sequence (DNA): TGTGCCAGTAGTACCCGCCCCGCGTATGGCACAGATACGCAGTATTTT. Looking up the rest from reference TRBV19 and TRBJ2-3 gives the full variable domain: DGGITQSPKYLFRKEGQNVTLSCEQNLNHDAMYWYRQDPGQGLRLIYYSQIVNDFQKGDIAEGYSVSREKKESFPLTVTSAQKNPTAFYLCASSTRPAYGTDTQYFGPGTRLTVL.

The V gene is TRBV11-2, the J gene TRBJ2-5; D gene unclear. This CDR3 region has 14 residues. Trimming removed 2 bases from V and 4 bases from J, with 11 bases in between. Germline CDR1 and CDR2: SGHAT and FQNNGV. CDR3 loop: CASSLIVRPETQYF. The DNA for the CDR3 is TGTGCCAGCAGCTTAATTGTCAGGCCAGAGACCCAGTACTTC.

This chain links TRBV28 with TRBJ2-7; possible D gene TRBD2, 6 bases. CDR1 and CDR2 from the germline V gene are MDHEN and SYDVKM. Trimming took off 4 bases at V and 6 bases at J, with 16 bases between the two ends. The CDR3 consists of 14 residues. In DNA form, the CDR3 reads TGTGCCAGCAGTTCCGGGACTGGGGATGGCGAGCAGTACTTC. The encoded protein is CASSSGTGDGEQYF. Based on the CDR3 plus reference TRBV28 and TRBJ2-7, the full variable domain is DVKVTQSSRYLVKRTGEKVFLECVQDMDHENMFWYRQDPGLGLRLIYFSYDVKMKEKGDIPEGYSVSREKKERFSLILESASTNQTSMYLCASSSGTGDGEQYFGPGTRLTVT.

V and J are TRBV5-1 and TRBJ2-3; 10 bases fit TRBD2. V shed 8 bases, J shed 5 bases, and the junction held 8 bases outside the gene matches. Germline CDR1 reads SGHRS; CDR2 reads YFSETQ. This CDR3 comprises 14 residues. CDR3 DNA sequence: TGCGCCAGTAGGACTAGCGGAGGCGTAGATACGCAGTATTTT. Amino acid sequence: CASRTSGGVDTQYF. The full variable domain, with the rest looked up from reference TRBV5-1 and TRBJ2-3, is KAGVTQTPRYLIKTRGQQVTLSCSPISGHRSVSWYQQTPGQGLQFLFEYFSETQRNKGNFPGRFSGRQFSNSRSEMNVSTLELGDSALYLCASRTSGGVDTQYFGPGTRLTVL.

The chain joins TRBV6-7 to TRBJ2-5, with 11 nucleotides matching TRBD1. TRBV6-7 is placed among ORFs of uncertain function. J gave up 5 bases and V 5 bases, and 13 bases lay outside the gene matches. This CDR3 contains 17 residues. CDR3 region: CASSNTPGQGAGETQYF. The CDR3 nucleotides are TGTGCCAGCAGTAACACCCCCGGACAGGGGGCGGGGGAGACCCAGTACTTC.

The chain has TRBV4-1 and TRBJ1-6; 7 bases line up with TRBD1. The length of the CDR3 is 13 residues. From germline, CDR1 is MGHRA and CDR2 YSYEKL. V dropped 6 bases and J dropped 9; count of bases not matched to a gene: 5. CDR3 bases: TGCGCCAGCAGGACAGGGCAGGGTTCACCCCTCCACTTT. Encoded protein: CASRTGQGSPLHF.

The chain couples TRBV12-3 or TRBV12-4 to TRBJ2-3, with unresolved D. The CDR3 is made up of 12 amino acids. V dropped 6 bases and J dropped 2 bases, with 6 bases sitting between them. For the CDR3, the DNA is TGTGCCAGCAGGGGGATCACAGATACGCAGTATTTT. Protein product: CASRGITDTQYF.

J is TRBJ2-3 and V is TRBV5-6; TRBD1 aligns across 11 bases. V shed 0 bases, J shed 6 bases, and the junction held 6 bases outside the gene matches. Germline loops: CDR1 SGHDT, CDR2 YYEEEE. The CDR3 runs to 16 residues. CDR3 in amino acids: CASSLAGTGGWDTQYF. CDR3 coding DNA: TGTGCCAGCAGCTTGGCCGGGACAGGGGGTTGGGATACGCAGTATTTT.

V is TRBV6-5 and J is TRBJ1-1; maybe TRBD1 (5 bases). There are 15 residues in the CDR3. Germline V gene data show CDR1 as MNHEY and CDR2 as SVGAGI. V gave up 6 bases and J gave up 0 bases, with 14 bases separating them. CDR3 nucleotide sequence: TGTGCCAGCAGCTCCTACATCAGGGTGAACACTGAAGCTTTCTTT. Its translation: CASSSYIRVNTEAFF.

V is TRBV3-1 (or the pseudogene TRBV3-2) and J is TRBJ2-3; 12 bases are shared with TRBD2. There are 14 residues in the CDR3. CDR1 is LGHDT and CDR2 is YNNKEL in the germline V gene (reference sequence). Trimming at V came to 4 bases and at J to 4 bases, leaving 0 bases not matched to a gene. CDR3 residues: CASSRTSGADTQYF. The DNA of the CDR3 is TGTGCCAGCAGCCGGACTAGCGGGGCAGATACGCAGTATTTT.

The chain has TRBV28 and TRBJ2-4, with D perhaps matching TRBD1 or TRBD2 (6 bases each). Germline assignment: CDR1 MDHEN and CDR2 SYDVKM. V lost 5 bases and J lost 3, with 26 bases in between. The CDR3 totals 19 residues. The CDR3 DNA reads as TGTGCCAGCAGTAGGCTGACATTGGGGGCAGGGACTGGCAAAAACATTCAGTACTTC. It is translated as CASSRLTLGAGTGKNIQYF. Together with reference TRBV28 and TRBJ2-4, the CDR3 gives the full variable domain: DVKVTQSSRYLVKRTGEKVFLECVQDMDHENMFWYRQDPGLGLRLIYFSYDVKMKEKGDIPEGYSVSREKKERFSLILESASTNQTSMYLCASSRLTLGAGTGKNIQYFGAGTRLSVL.

The rearrangement joins TRBV6-5 to TRBJ1-1; tentatively, D is TRBD1 (5 bases). V lost 9 bases, J lost 8 bases, and 10 bases lay in between. The CDR3 runs to 10 residues. The germline gives CDR1 MNHEY, CDR2 SVGAGI. Here the CDR3 DNA reads TGTGCCAGTGGGAGGGGAGAAGCTTTCTTT. It yields the protein CASGRGEAFF.

The chain combines TRBV2 with TRBJ2-7; D uncertain. V lost 5 bases to trimming and J lost 0 bases, with 14 bases between them. Germline V gene data show CDR1 as SNHLY and CDR2 as FYNNEI. The CDR3 loop spans 15 amino acids. In DNA form, the CDR3 reads TGTGCCAGCAGTCGCGTGGCATTCGACTCCTACGAGCAGTACTTC. It translates to CASSRVAFDSYEQYF.

This rearrangement joins TRBV2 to TRBJ1-2; 7 bases agree with TRBD1. J was trimmed by 8 bases and V by 7 bases; bases with no gene match: 13. The CDR3 spans 14 residues. Germline V gives CDR1 SNHLY, CDR2 FYNNEI. CDR3 in DNA: TGTGCCAGCACTGTCATGCGGACAGGAGACGGCTACACCTTC. Encoded protein: CASTVMRTGDGYTF.

The rearrangement joins TRBV28 to TRBJ2-2; 11 bases agree with TRBD2. Trimming cost V 5 bases and J 5 bases; bases outside gene matches: 7. There are 16 residues in the CDR3. The germline V gene has CDR1 MDHEN and CDR2 SYDVKM. CDR3 bases: TGTGCCAGCAGTCCACGACTAGCGGGACGGACCGGGGAGCTGTTTTTT. Amino acid sequence: CASSPRLAGRTGELFF. The whole variable domain, filled in from reference TRBV28 and TRBJ2-2, reads DVKVTQSSRYLVKRTGEKVFLECVQDMDHENMFWYRQDPGLGLRLIYFSYDVKMKEKGDIPEGYSVSREKKERFSLILESASTNQTSMYLCASSPRLAGRTGELFFGEGSRLTVL.

This chain uses TRBV5-1 with TRBJ2-5; possible D gene TRBD2, 6 bases. Germline values: CDR1 SGHRS, CDR2 YFSETQ. Trimming removed 1 base at V and 1 base at J, with 20 bases between. The CDR3 extends over 18 amino acids. The CDR3 sequence is CASSLFGISSVIQETQYF. For the CDR3, the DNA is TGCGCCAGCAGCTTGTTTGGTATTTCTAGCGTAATCCAAGAGACCCAGTACTTC. Together with reference TRBV5-1 and TRBJ2-5, the CDR3 gives the full variable domain: KAGVTQTPRYLIKTRGQQVTLSCSPISGHRSVSWYQQTPGQGLQFLFEYFSETQRNKGNFPGRFSGRQFSNSRSEMNVSTLELGDSALYLCASSLFGISSVIQETQYFGPGTRLLVL.

The rearrangement uses TRBV29-1 and TRBJ1-1; D remains unclear. CDR1 and CDR2 (germline): SQVTM, ANQGSEA. The CDR3 is 11 amino acids. V lost 6 bases, J lost 4 bases, and 9 bases lay in between. In DNA, the CDR3 is TGCAGCGTAGTCGGCGGCACTGAAGCTTTCTTT. Amino acids: CSVVGGTEAFF.

The V and J genes are TRBV7-9 and TRBJ2-1, with 9 bases matching TRBD1. V lost 5 bases and J lost 5; bases outside the gene matches: 10. CDR1 is SEHNR and CDR2 is FQNEAQ in the germline V gene (reference sequence). The CDR3 consists of 16 residues. The CDR3 loop is CASSHSPGQGNNEQFF. Written as DNA, the CDR3 is TGTGCCAGCAGCCACTCACCGGGACAGGGAAACAATGAGCAGTTCTTC.

This sequence joins TRBV5-5 and TRBJ1-1, with 8 bases lining up with TRBD1. The CDR3 runs 15 residues. Germline assignment: CDR1 SGHKS and CDR2 YYEKEE (reference sequence). Trimming cost V 5 bases and J 2 bases; bases outside gene matches: 8. The CDR3: CASSPGQVVNTEAFF. The CDR3 DNA reads as TGTGCCAGCAGTCCGGGACAGGTAGTAAACACTGAAGCTTTCTTT.

This clone was seen a single time. This rearrangement joins TRBV3-1 (or the pseudogene TRBV3-2) to TRBJ2-1, with 9 bases lining up with TRBD1. From germline, CDR1 is LGHDT and CDR2 YNNKEL (reference sequence). CDR3 length: 19 amino acids. V lost 0 bases and J lost 4; bases outside the gene matches: 13. The CDR3 nucleotides read TGTGCCAGCAGCCAAGAATGGGAGGGACAGGGAGTCCATTACAATGAGCAGTTCTTC. It yields the protein CASSQEWEGQGVHYNEQFF.

This clone is a singleton in its sample. The chain carries TRBV5-6 and TRBJ1-4; weak D call: TRBD1 (6 bases). V lost 4 bases and J lost 4, with 14 bases in between. This CDR3 contains 15 residues. Germline CDR1 and CDR2: SGHDT and YYEEEE. The CDR3 bases are TGTGCCAGCAGCCAGCAGGGGAGACGTAATGAAAAACTGTTTTTT. This encodes CASSQQGRRNEKLFF.

The chain joins TRBV6-2 or TRBV6-3 to TRBJ1-5; 7 nucleotides line up with TRBD1. There are 14 residues in the CDR3. With 4 bases clipped from V and 3 bases from J, the junction kept 3 bases outside the gene matches. Germline V lookup: CDR1 MNHEY, CDR2 SVGEGT. CDR3 bases: TGTGCCAGCAGTTGGGAGGGGGCCAATCAGCCCCAGCATTTT. The encoded protein is CASSWEGANQPQHF.

The chain carries TRBV5-1 and TRBJ2-5; D ambiguous. There are 12 residues in the CDR3. V was pared by 4 bases and J by 5 bases, with 9 bases between. The germline V gene encodes CDR1 SGHRS and CDR2 YFSETQ. CDR3 in DNA: TGCGCCAGCAGCATTACCTTTGAGACCCAGTACTTC. Its protein product is CASSITFETQYF.